The clone carrying this TCR beta chain was recorded at least ten times. These data come from a study of T cells of healthy individuals. TCRdb independently ran MiXCR on the 5' RACE reads; one entry per CDR3 protein. Seen here are roughly 87,000 distinct CDR3 sequences, approximately 18% observed once, and the top ten hold more than 5.5%. This CDR3 is 13 amino acids long. V shed 6 bases and J shed 6 bases, with 15 bases lying between them. From germline, CDR1 is SEHNR and CDR2 FQNEAQ (reference sequence). The receptor's source is a human donor in good health. This chain uses TRBV7-9 with TRBJ2-7, with D perhaps TRBD1 (6 bases). The DNA of the CDR3 is TGTGCCAGCAGTCCAAACCAGGGGACCGAGCAGTACTTC. It yields the protein CASSPNQGTEQYF. The variable domain in full, completed from reference TRBV7-9 and TRBJ2-7, reads DTGVSQNPRHKITKRGQNVTFRCDPISEHNRLYWYRQTLGQGPEFLTYFQNEAQLEKSRLLSDRFSAERPKGSFSTLEIQRTEQGDSAMYLCASSPNQGTEQYFGPGTRLTVT.